The clone carrying this TCR beta chain was seen a few times. Its antigen is unidentified. This entry comes from a study of T cells after yellow fever vaccination. Findings and limits, study-wide: Within FACS-sorted repertoires, abundant clonotypes contaminating from the bulk population could be present. The study found a weaker secondary response that peaked faster, day 5 versus 15.

MiXCR was run by TCRdb on the 5' RACE reads, yielding one entry per CDR3 protein. This repertoire shows about 340,000 distinct CDR3 sequences, about an eighth found once; its top ten account for 3% to 4%. Specimen: CD4+ T cells sorted from PBMCs, collected 15 days after the yellow fever booster vaccination. This TCR was recovered from a man younger than 35 who received the YFV17D yellow fever vaccine.

CDR3 nucleotide sequence: TGTGCCAGTGCTTCGGGGGACATTTCCTACGAGCAGTACTTC. Protein: CASASGDISYEQYF. The rearrangement joins TRBV19 to TRBJ2-7, with D tentatively TRBD1 or TRBD2 (6 bases each). V was pared by 8 bases and J by 1 base, with 15 bases between. The CDR3 totals 14 residues. Per the germline V gene, CDR1 is LNHDA and CDR2 is SQIVND (reference sequence).